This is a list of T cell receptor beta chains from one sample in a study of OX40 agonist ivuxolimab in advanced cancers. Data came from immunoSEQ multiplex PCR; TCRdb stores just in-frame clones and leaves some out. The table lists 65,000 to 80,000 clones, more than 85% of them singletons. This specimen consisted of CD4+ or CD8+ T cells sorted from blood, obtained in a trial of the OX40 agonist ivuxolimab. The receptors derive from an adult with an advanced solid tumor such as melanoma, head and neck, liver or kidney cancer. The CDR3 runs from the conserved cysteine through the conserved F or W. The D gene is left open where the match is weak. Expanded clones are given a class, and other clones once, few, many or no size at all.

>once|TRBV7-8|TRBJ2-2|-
TGTGCCAGGGGGGATAACACCGGGGAGCTGTTTTTT
CARGDNTGELFF
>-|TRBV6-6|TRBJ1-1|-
TGTGCCAGCAGTTTATGGATAAACACTGAAGCTTTCTTT
CASSLWINTEAFF
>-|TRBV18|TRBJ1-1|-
TGTGCCAGCTCACCACCGACAGTCCTCGAAGCTTTCTTT
CASSPPTVLEAFF
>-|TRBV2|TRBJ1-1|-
TGTGCCAGCAGTGAATGGGGGGCAGGGGCCACGGGAGCTTTCTTT
CASSEWGAGATGAFF
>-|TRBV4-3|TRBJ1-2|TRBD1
TGCGCCAGCAGCCAAGATAGGACAGGGGGCGCAGGGGGCTACACCTTC
CASSQDRTGGAGGYTF
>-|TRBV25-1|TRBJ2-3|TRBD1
TGTGCCAGCAGTGAATGGGGACAGGGAGATACGCAGTATTTT
CASSEWGQGDTQYF
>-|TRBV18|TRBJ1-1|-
TGTGCCAGCTCACCAGGTAACGCGGAAGGCACTGAAGCTTTCTTT
CASSPGNAEGTEAFF
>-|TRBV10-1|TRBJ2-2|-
TGCGCCAGCAGGAACGGCCGGACCGGGGAGCTGTTTTTT
CASRNGRTGELFF
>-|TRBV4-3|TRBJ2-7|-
TGCGCCAGCAGCCAAGCCCGGACGGAGACCTACGAGCAGTACTTC
CASSQARTETYEQYF
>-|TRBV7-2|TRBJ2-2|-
TGTGCCAGCAGCTTAAACTCCGGGGAGCTGTTTTTT
CASSLNSGELFF
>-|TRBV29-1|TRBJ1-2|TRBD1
TGCAGCGTTGAAGATCCGGGGGACAGACTGTCTAACTATGGCTACACCTTC
CSVEDPGDRLSNYGYTF
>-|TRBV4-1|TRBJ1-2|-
TGCGCCAGCAGCCAAGTGGAGGGCACGGTCTATGGCTACACCTTC
CASSQVEGTVYGYTF
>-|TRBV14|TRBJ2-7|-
TGTGCCAGCAGCCCCCCCTACGAGCAGTACTTC
CASSPPYEQYF
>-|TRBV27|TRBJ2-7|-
TGTGCCAGCAGTTTTGGGGGCTTCTCTACTCAGCAGTACTTC
CASSFGGFSTQQYF
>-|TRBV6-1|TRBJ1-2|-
TGTGCCAGCAGACTAACCCACGAGACTATCTATGGCTACACCTTC
CASRLTHETIYGYTF
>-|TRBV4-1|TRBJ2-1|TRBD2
TGCGCCAGCAGCCTTAGCGGGAGGGCCTTGGATGAGCAGTTCTTC
CASSLSGRALDEQFF
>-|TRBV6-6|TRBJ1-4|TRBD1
TGTGCCAGCAGTCGGGACAGGGTACCTAATGAAAAACTGTTTTTT
CASSRDRVPNEKLFF
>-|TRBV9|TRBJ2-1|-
TGTGCCAGCAGCGTAACACAGGAGAGCTCCTACAATGAGCAGTTCTTC
CASSVTQESSYNEQFF
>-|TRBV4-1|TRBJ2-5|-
TGCGCCAGCAGCCAAGTTGTAGCCCGGGACTCTGAGACCCAGTACTTC
CASSQVVARDSETQYF
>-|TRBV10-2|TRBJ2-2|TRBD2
TGCGCCAGCAGTGAGGAACTAGCGGGAGGGAACACCGGGGAGCTGTTTTTT
CASSEELAGGNTGELFF
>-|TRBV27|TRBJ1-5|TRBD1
TGTGCCAGCAGTTCACAGGGGGATCAGCCCCAGCATTTT
CASSSQGDQPQHF
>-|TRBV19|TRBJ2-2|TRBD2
TGTGCCAGTAGTATCTACGGGGGGGCCAACACCGGGGAGCTGTTTTTT
CASSIYGGANTGELFF
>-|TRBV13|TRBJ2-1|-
TGTGCCAGCAGCGGCCGGGCCTACAATGAGCAGTTCTTC
CASSGRAYNEQFF
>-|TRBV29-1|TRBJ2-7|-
TGCAGCGTTGAACCTGACCCATGGGACCCATACGGGCAGTACTTC
CSVEPDPWDPYGQYF
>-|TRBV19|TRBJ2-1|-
TGTGCCAGTAGTCAACAAAGCTCCTACAATGAGCAGTTCTTC
CASSQQSSYNEQFF
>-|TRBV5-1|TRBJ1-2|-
TGCGCCAGCAGCTTGCTTACAGGGCCTGAAGGCTACACCTTC
CASSLLTGPEGYTF
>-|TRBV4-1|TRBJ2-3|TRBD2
TGCGCCAGCAGCCGACTAGCGGCGAGCACAGATACGCAGTATTTT
CASSRLAASTDTQYF
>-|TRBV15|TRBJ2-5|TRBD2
TGTGCCACCAGCAGAGATCCCCTAGCGGGAGGAGGGGAGACCCAGTACTTC
CATSRDPLAGGGETQYF